Below, 17 T cell receptor beta chains from the same sample are listed, as sequenced in a study of OX40 agonist ivuxolimab in advanced cancers. Here immunoSEQ multiplex PCR was the method, and the copy in TCRdb shows in-frame clones only, minus some. The data show tens of thousands of clones, 65% to 85% seen once. The sample was CD4+ or CD8+ T cells sorted from blood, taken in a trial of the OX40 agonist ivuxolimab. These receptors came from an adult with an advanced solid tumor such as melanoma, head and neck, liver or kidney cancer.

The rearrangement joins TRBV21-1 to TRBJ2-3; TRBD2, as called in the table, went unchecked against the DNA. TRBV21-1 is termed a pseudogene. The CDR3 covers 17 residues. For the CDR3, the DNA is TGTGCCAGCAGCCCTATGGGGCTAGCGGGAGCAACAGATACGCAGTATTTT. This encodes CASSPMGLAGATDTQYF.

The chain is built from TRBV18 and TRBJ1-1; 7 bases map to TRBD1. This CDR3 is 14 amino acids long. The V gene's germline CDR1 is KGHSH and CDR2 LQKENI. After removal of 4 bases from V and 3 bases from J, the junction contained 5 bases not matched to a gene. CDR3 DNA: TGTGCCAGCTCACAGACAGGGACCCACACTGAAGCTTTCTTT. This sequence encodes CASSQTGTHTEAFF.

This clone appeared a single time. The chain employs TRBV5-1 and TRBJ2-2, with TRBD1 as a possible D gene (6 bases). V was shortened by 0 bases and J by 2 bases, with 14 bases between the two germline ends. The CDR3 has 17 residues. The V gene's germline CDR1 is SGHRS and CDR2 YFSETQ. The chain's CDR3 is CASSLGHRDINTGELFF. For the CDR3, the DNA is TGCGCCAGCAGCTTGGGACACCGGGACATTAACACCGGGGAGCTGTTTTTT.

This chain connects TRBV18 to TRBJ2-4, with D tentatively TRBD1 (6 bases). The CDR3 has 17 amino acids. CDR1 KGHSH and CDR2 LQKENI come from the germline V gene. Between the trimmed V and J ends, which lost 3 bases and 0 bases, there was a span of 15 bases. The CDR3 here is CASSPNTGILAKNIQYF. The CDR3 DNA follows: TGTGCCAGCTCACCTAATACAGGGATCCTAGCCAAAAACATTCAGTACTTC.

This clone showed up just a few times. This CDR3 reads CASSGSVEAFF. The CDR3 region has the DNA TGTGCCAGCTCGGGTTCGGTTGAAGCTTTCTTT. The chain uses TRBV19 and TRBJ1-1; D is ambiguous. The germline V gene has CDR1 LNHDA and CDR2 SQIVND (reference sequence). V lost 9 bases and J 7 bases, leaving 12 bases between the germline ends. This CDR3 contains 11 residues.

The chain joins TRBV11-1 to TRBJ2-7; D uncertain. The germline V gene encodes CDR1 SGHAT and CDR2 FQDESV (reference sequence). V shed 1 base and J shed 0 bases, with 7 bases lying between them. The length of the CDR3 is 14 residues. CDR3 region: CASSLVPSSYEQYF. The CDR3 region has the DNA TGTGCCAGCAGCTTAGTGCCCAGCTCCTACGAGCAGTACTTC.

The rearrangement links TRBV27 to TRBJ2-5; a possible D gene is TRBD1 (6 bases). The CDR3 consists of 13 residues. In germline, CDR1 is MNHEY, CDR2 SMNVEV (reference sequence). V was clipped by 10 bases and J by 5 bases, with 17 bases between them. This CDR3 reads CATLDRSRETQYF. CDR3 nucleotide sequence: TGTGCCACTCTCGACAGGTCGCGGGAGACCCAGTACTTC.

This chain uses TRBV2 with TRBJ1-3, with a possible D match to TRBD1 (6 bases). V lost 3 bases and J lost 4, with 10 bases in between. This CDR3 region has 14 residues. Germline V gene data show CDR1 as SNHLY and CDR2 as FYNNEI. The CDR3 reads CASSDRGSGNTIYF. CDR3 coding DNA: TGTGCCAGCAGTGACAGGGGTTCAGGAAACACCATATATTTT.

This sequence joins TRBV5-1 and TRBJ2-2; D not resolved. Looked up from germline, CDR1 is SGHRS and CDR2 is YFSETQ. CDR3 length equals 16 residues. The V and J ends lost 0 bases and 4 bases respectively, with 13 bases between them. Here the CDR3 DNA reads TGCGCCAGCAGCTTGGAGGCCTCGGTGGGCACCGGGGAGCTGTTTTTT. Translated: CASSLEASVGTGELFF.

The gene calls are TRBV6-6 and TRBJ1-1; no firm D call. Germline CDR1 and CDR2: MNHNY and SVGAGI (reference sequence). Trimming pared 3 bases from V and 4 bases from J, leaving 9 bases between. The CDR3 runs 13 residues. The CDR3 loop is CASSYGSGTEAFF. The CDR3 coding sequence is TGTGCCAGCAGTTATGGAAGCGGCACTGAAGCTTTCTTT.

CDR3 in amino acids: CASSIAGTSSYNEQFF. CDR3 DNA sequence: TGTGCCAGCAGCATCGCCGGGACTAGCTCCTACAATGAGCAGTTCTTC. The chain combines TRBV11-3 with TRBJ2-1; 8 bases are a match to TRBD2. The CDR3 is made up of 16 amino acids. Germline values: CDR1 SGHNT, CDR2 YENEEA. V lost 5 bases, J lost 0 bases, and 6 bases stayed unmatched.

This clone has a handful of counts. The rearrangement links TRBV5-1 to TRBJ2-6; 8 nucleotides agree with TRBD1. This CDR3 has 17 residues. Germline V gives CDR1 SGHRS, CDR2 YFSETQ. J gave up 1 base and V 2 bases, and 5 bases lay outside the gene matches. DNA of the CDR3: TGCGCCAGCAGCTTATCGGGACAGGTTTCTGGGGCCAACGTCCTGACTTTC. This gives the protein CASSLSGQVSGANVLTF.

V is TRBV6-4 and J is TRBJ1-5; the D gene is possibly TRBD1 (6 bases). Germline CDR1 is MRHNA and CDR2 is SNTAGT. V lost 5 bases to trimming and J lost 2 bases, with 13 bases between them. CDR3 length: 15 residues. The CDR3: CASSQDSTRNQPQHF. CDR3 nucleotides: TGTGCCAGCAGTCAGGACAGTACTCGCAATCAGCCCCAGCATTTT.

The rearrangement joins TRBV7-9 to TRBJ1-1, with no clear D. V was pared by 3 bases and J by 2 bases, with 7 bases between. From germline, CDR1 is SEHNR and CDR2 FQNEAQ (reference sequence). The CDR3 sequence is 13 residues long. The CDR3 protein is CASSLIGNTEAFF. CDR3 bases: TGTGCCAGCAGCTTGATCGGAAACACTGAAGCTTTCTTT.

The chain recombines TRBV28 with TRBJ1-2; TRBD1 is a possible D gene (5 bases). Trimming left V 6 bases short and J 0 bases short, with 14 bases between. CDR1 MDHEN and CDR2 SYDVKM come from the germline V gene. CDR3 length: 15 residues. This chain's CDR3 is CASRLGELANYGYTF. The DNA for the CDR3 is TGTGCCAGCAGATTGGGGGAATTAGCTAACTATGGCTACACCTTC.

The chain has TRBV5-1 and TRBJ2-1, with 8 nucleotides matching TRBD1. Germline lookup yields CDR1 SGHRS and CDR2 YFSETQ. V lost 3 bases and J lost 5; bases outside the gene matches: 4. The CDR3 contains 14 residues. CDR3 amino acids: CASSSGQGNNEQFF. DNA for the CDR3: TGCGCCAGCAGCTCTGGACAGGGCAACAATGAGCAGTTCTTC.

The J gene is TRBJ1-2, the V gene TRBV10-3, with TRBD1 identical over 7 bases. Germline V gene sequence: CDR1 ENHRY, CDR2 SYGVKD. The CDR3 totals 16 residues. Losses at the gene ends were 0 bases for V and 8 bases for J; bases not matched to a gene: 12. In DNA, the CDR3 is TGTGCCATCAGTGAGTCTCTGGGAGCGACAGGGAAAGGCTACACCTTC. Protein: CAISESLGATGKGYTF.